The 10 T cell receptor beta chains given below trace back to one sample, sequenced in a study of technical replicates of blood from a handful of donors. The data were produced by immunoSEQ multiplex PCR, yet TCRdb's version contains in-frame clones alone and is incomplete. The sample lists some 70,000 clones, 85% to 95% seen once, with 0.38% in the top ten. The material sequenced was T cells isolated from PBMCs. The origin of the receptors is a human donor in good health.

Only one count was recorded for this clone. V is TRBV5-6 and J is TRBJ1-5; D is possibly TRBD1 (6 bases). The CDR3 runs 15 residues. The germline CDR1 and CDR2 sequences are SGHDT and YYEEEE. V shed 6 bases and J shed 11 bases, with 24 bases lying between them. The DNA for the CDR3 is TGTGCCAGCACCAGATTATCCCCAGGGGAATCGGCCCAGCATTTT. Its protein product is CASTRLSPGESAQHF. Full variable domain (remainder filled in from reference TRBV5-6 and TRBJ1-5): DAGVTQSPTHLIKTRGQQVTLRCSPKSGHDTVSWYQQALGQGPQFIFQYYEEEERQRGNFPDRFSGHQFPNYSSELNVNALLLGDSALYLCASTRLSPGESAQHFGDGTRLSIL.

This clone occurred a few times. The chain couples TRBV19 to TRBJ1-1; 8 bases match TRBD1. Trimming took 5 bases from V and 3 from J; bases not matched to a gene: 8. The CDR3 runs to 15 residues. In germline, CDR1 is LNHDA, CDR2 SQIVND (reference sequence). The CDR3 region is CASSSRTGQDTEAFF. The CDR3 DNA follows: TGTGCCAGTAGTTCCAGGACAGGGCAAGACACTGAAGCTTTCTTT. Looking up the rest from reference TRBV19 and TRBJ1-1 gives the full variable domain: DGGITQSPKYLFRKEGQNVTLSCEQNLNHDAMYWYRQDPGQGLRLIYYSQIVNDFQKGDIAEGYSVSREKKESFPLTVTSAQKNPTAFYLCASSSRTGQDTEAFFGQGTRLTVV.

The CDR3 nucleotides are TGTGCCAGCAGCTTAGGTCGGTGGCGGGGGGCAGATACGCAGTATTTT. This sequence encodes CASSLGRWRGADTQYF. The rearrangement uses TRBV7-8 and TRBJ2-3, with 8 bases identical to TRBD2. Germline trimming cut 1 base from V and 4 bases from J; bases unmatched to any gene: 7. Germline lookup yields CDR1 SGHVS and CDR2 FQNEAQ. The CDR3 is 16 amino acids.

The chain joins TRBV29-1 to TRBJ2-1, with TRBD2 identical over 7 bases. V was pared by 8 bases and J by 2 bases, with 9 bases of the junction left unmatched. The CDR3 is 14 amino acids. CDR1 and CDR2 from the germline V gene are SQVTM and ANQGSEA. CDR3 in DNA: TGCAGCTCTAAGCGGGGTGGTCCCTACAATGAGCAGTTCTTC. Protein product: CSSKRGGPYNEQFF.

This rearrangement joins TRBV7-2 to TRBJ1-1; D gene ambiguous. Germline CDR1 SGHTA, CDR2 FQGNSA. The CDR3 runs 11 residues. Trimming left V 2 bases short and J 11 bases short, with 9 bases between. Here the CDR3 DNA reads TGTGCCAGCAGCTTACGTTCCGAGGCTTTCTTT. Its protein product is CASSLRSEAFF.

This clone was detected a few times. V is TRBV30 and J is TRBJ1-2; D is unresolved. CDR1 GTSNPN and CDR2 SVGIG come from the germline V gene (reference sequence). The CDR3 sequence is 11 residues long. Trimming pared 4 bases from V and 1 base from J, leaving 4 bases between. DNA of the CDR3: TGTGCCTGGACAGATAACTATGGCTACACCTTC. It is translated as CAWTDNYGYTF. The full variable domain, rest sourced from reference TRBV30 and TRBJ1-2, is SQTIHQWPATLVQPVGSPLSLECTVEGTSNPNLYWYRQAAGRGLQLLFYSVGIGQISSEVPQNLSASRPQDRQFILSSKKLLLSDSGFYLCAWTDNYGYTFGSGTRLTVV.

This clone was counted a single time. V gene TRBV4-1 combines with J gene TRBJ1-1, with 7 bases lining up with TRBD1. V lost 0 bases and J lost 0; bases outside the gene matches: 7. The CDR3 spans 17 residues. The V gene's germline CDR1 is MGHRA and CDR2 YSYEKL. The CDR3 coding sequence is TGCGCCAGCAGCCAAGATCAGGGGGGAGGTATGAACACTGAAGCTTTCTTT. Protein product: CASSQDQGGGMNTEAFF.

CDR3: CATSRGLYNEQFF. The CDR3, as DNA: TGTGCCACCAGCCGGGGTCTATACAATGAGCAGTTCTTC. The genes are TRBV15 and TRBJ2-1; tentative D call: TRBD2 (5 bases). The V end was cut by 5 bases, the J end by 4 bases, with 9 bases between. This CDR3 spans 13 amino acids. CDR1 LNHNV and CDR2 YYDKDF come from the germline V gene (reference sequence).

The gene calls are TRBV4-3 and TRBJ1-5; D gene ambiguous. CDR1 LGHNA and CDR2 YSLEER come from the germline V gene. The V gene lost 0 bases and the J gene lost 1 base, with 10 bases spanning the gap. The length of the CDR3 is 16 residues. CDR3 in amino acids: CASSQELGESNQPQHF. CDR3 DNA sequence: TGCGCCAGCAGCCAAGAGCTCGGAGAGAGCAATCAGCCCCAGCATTTT.

This clone was found once. This rearrangement joins TRBV27 to TRBJ2-1; 8 bases map to TRBD1. Trimming at V came to 5 bases and at J to 1 base, leaving 1 base not matched to a gene. Germline V gene lookup returns CDR1 MNHEY and CDR2 SMNVEV (reference sequence). CDR3 length equals 14 residues. The CDR3 loop reads CASSTGGSYNEQFF. The CDR3 coding sequence is TGTGCCAGCAGTACAGGGGGGTCCTACAATGAGCAGTTCTTC.